This T cell receptor (beta chain) was identified in a study of blood T cells in healthy people across ages. This CDR3 comprises 16 residues. After removal of 2 bases from V and 5 bases from J, the junction contained 5 bases not matched to a gene. CDR1 is MNHEY, CDR2 SVGAGI, per germline. With a J-beta primer mix and a sample-barcoded 5' primer, a second PCR ran 7 to 11 cycles. Each cDNA molecule carried a tag from a template-switch adaptor that contained 12 random nucleotides. One entry per CDR3 protein results from TCRdb running MiXCR on the 5' RACE reads. The data hold 700,000 or so distinct CDR3 sequences, with around a fifth observed a single time.

Sequencing was carried out using blood. The gene calls are TRBV6-5 and TRBJ2-5, with 13 bases lining up with TRBD2. The clonotype comes from a man aged 65 to 85 in good health. CDR3 in amino acids: CASSYGTSGVRETQYF. CDR3 bases: TGTGCCAGCAGTTACGGGACTAGCGGGGTTCGGGAGACCCAGTACTTC.